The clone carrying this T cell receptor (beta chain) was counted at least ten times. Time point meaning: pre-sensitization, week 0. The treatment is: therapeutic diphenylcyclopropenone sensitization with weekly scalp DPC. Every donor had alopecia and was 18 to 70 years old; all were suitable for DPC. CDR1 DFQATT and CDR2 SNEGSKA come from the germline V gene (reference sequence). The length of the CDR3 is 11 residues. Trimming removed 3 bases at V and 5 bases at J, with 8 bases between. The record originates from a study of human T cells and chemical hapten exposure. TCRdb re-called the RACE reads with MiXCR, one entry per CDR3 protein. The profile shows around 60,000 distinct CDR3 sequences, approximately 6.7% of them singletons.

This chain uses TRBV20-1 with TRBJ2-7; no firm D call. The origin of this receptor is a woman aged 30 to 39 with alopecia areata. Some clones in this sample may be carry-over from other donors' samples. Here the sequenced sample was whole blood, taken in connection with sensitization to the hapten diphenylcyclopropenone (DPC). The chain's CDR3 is CSASKEDEQYF. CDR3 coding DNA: TGCAGTGCTAGCAAAGAGGACGAGCAGTACTTC.